This TCR delta chain was captured by sequencing in a study of gamma-delta T cells after stem cell transplantation (dated by TCRdb to about 2016). About this clone: Which antigen it targets is not known. A single base separates this from a much larger clone, so it may be a read error.

The method behind the library was RT-PCR. The sequencing machine was an Illumina MiSeq. In TCRdb, clones were called once more from the public reads by CATT, and rows of identical DNA were later combined. This sample has 2,500 or so delta-chain clones in its table, and 21% of those were observed once. The top ten clones comprise roughly 9% of the sample. The V end gives up 3 bases and the J end 1 base, leaving 17 bases in the junction not matched to a gene. CDR1 GEAIGNYY and CDR2 EKD were looked up in the germline V gene. From the cysteine up to the phenylalanine, the CDR3 has a length of 21 residues. The entry retains the CDR3 DNA only, 63 bases that are in frame from base 1.

The TCR sequence derives from a human donor. It is not recorded whose cells these are; they may come from a transplant donor. The sample comprised gamma-delta T cells. The V and J genes are TRDV2 and TRDJ3, with 7 bases aligning to TRDD3. The CDR3 loop reads CACDPALRDTYASWDTRQMFF. The sequenced DNA: TGTGCCTGTGACCCCGCACTGAGGGATACTTACGCATCCTGGGACACCCGACAGATGTTTTTC.